This TCR beta chain was sequenced for a study of cytomegalovirus exposure and HLA in healthy donors. The wider study: There were 350 to 400 genotyped donors. Of these, about 86% fell in the genetic ancestry cluster associated with self-reported Caucasian donors. Regarding the study as a whole: In a later analysis, an Asian-associated ancestry cluster reportedly showed fewer N-insertions than the approximately 670-donor mean. Reported findings show TCR beta sequences accurately forecast HLA-A and HLA-B alleles in most subjects. Follow-up analysis later connected one missense variant in DCLRE1C with trimming of TCR beta V- and J-genes.

The ends were cut back, 1 base at V and 2 bases at J, with 12 bases in the middle. Germline-derived CDR1 and CDR2 are WNHNN and SYGVQD (reference sequence). This CDR3 contains 16 residues. Amplification used 60 Vbeta primers and 13 Jbeta primers. Generated by immunoSEQ multiplex PCR, the TCRdb table keeps only in-frame clones and is missing some. Among around 200,000 clones listed, roughly 80% were seen once. Notes on this clone: The target antigen is unknown.

Material for sequencing was PBMCs. The sequence was obtained from a boy younger than 18 in good health and CMV-seronegative. V is TRBV10-1 and J is TRBJ2-1; D gene ambiguous. CDR3 bases: TGCGCCAGCAGTGAGTTGGCAGCTACTACCTACAATGAGCAGTTCTTC. It translates to CASSELAATTYNEQFF.